The 15 T cell receptor beta chains below come from one sample, sequenced in a study of blood T cell repertoires in COVID-19 (dated by TCRdb to the early 2020s). Receptors were amplified or captured by the immunoSEQ multiplex PCR assay. TCRdb took over this immuneACCESS table, retaining in-frame rearrangements with V and J assigned. Such tables are incomplete; in checked studies, under half of the missing clones stem from an unresolved V gene, and the remainder is unexplained. The sample table contains over 85,000 clones; only one count was recorded for around 81% of them. 3% to 3.5% of the sample is in the top ten clones. Sequencing was done on a sample of peripheral blood. All receptors derive from a man aged 50-59 years with acute or convalescent COVID-19.

This clone has only a few counts. The rearrangement uses TRBV7-2 and TRBJ2-7; possible D gene TRBD2, 5 bases. V was trimmed by 4 bases and J by 1 base, leaving 17 bases between them. This CDR3 comprises 16 residues. CDR1 is SGHTA and CDR2 is FQGNSA in the germline V gene. The CDR3 DNA sequence: TGTGCCAGCAGCTCCGTCGTGGGCAGACTATCCTACGAGCAGTACTTC. It is translated as CASSSVVGRLSYEQYF.

The genes are TRBV6-4 and TRBJ1-1; D is unclear. The V gene lost 1 base and the J gene lost 5 bases, with 11 bases spanning the gap. Per the germline V gene, CDR1 is MRHNA and CDR2 is SNTAGT. There are 14 residues in the CDR3. DNA of the CDR3: TGTGCCAGCAGTGACTGGCCATTAAAGACTGAAGCTTTCTTT. Residues: CASSDWPLKTEAFF.

This chain uses TRBV28 with TRBJ1-5; 8 bases align to TRBD1. The CDR3 is 15 residues long. Germline-derived CDR1 and CDR2 are MDHEN and SYDVKM. V lost 4 bases to trimming and J lost 3 bases; unmatched junction nucleotides: 5. CDR3 nucleotides: TGTGCCAGCAGTTCGGGACAGGCAATCAATCAGCCCCAGCATTTT. The encoded protein is CASSSGQAINQPQHF.

The V call is TRBV18, the J call TRBJ2-5, with a tentative D call TRBD1 (6 bases). The CDR3 consists of 15 residues. Germline CDR1 is KGHSH and CDR2 is LQKENI. Trimming removed 0 bases from V and 1 base from J, with 9 bases in between. The CDR3 region has the DNA TGTGCCAGCTCACCACCACAGGGAATCCAAGAGACCCAGTACTTC. As protein: CASSPPQGIQETQYF.

This chain joins TRBV5-1 and TRBJ1-4; 11 bases match TRBD1. Germline CDR1 reads SGHRS; CDR2 reads YFSETQ. J was trimmed by 0 bases and V by 4 bases; bases with no gene match: 2. The CDR3 length is 16 residues. The CDR3 DNA follows: TGCGCCAGCAGCGGACAGGGGGCTGCAACTAATGAAAAACTGTTTTTT. Its protein is CASSGQGAATNEKLFF.

V is TRBV3-1 (or the pseudogene TRBV3-2) and J is TRBJ1-2; D gene unclear. From germline, CDR1 is LGHDT and CDR2 YNNKEL (reference sequence). V was cut by 0 bases and J by 8 bases, with 10 bases left in between. There are 13 residues in the CDR3. Written as DNA, the CDR3 is TGTGCCAGCAGCCAAGAGGAGGAGTTAGGCTACACCTTC. It specifies CASSQEEELGYTF.

The rearrangement joins TRBV7-7 to TRBJ2-1, with 7 bases matching TRBD1. This CDR3 comprises 13 residues. The J segment lost 6 bases and the V segment lost 1 base, leaving 0 bases of the junction unmatched. Germline V gives CDR1 SSHAT, CDR2 FNYEAQ (reference sequence). The CDR3 DNA sequence: TGTGCCAGCAGCTTAGACAGGGGCAATGAGCAGTTCTTC. Translating gives CASSLDRGNEQFF.

This clone was seen only a few times. V usage is TRBV3-1 (or the pseudogene TRBV3-2) and J usage is TRBJ1-1; 8 positions agree with TRBD1. Germline V lookup: CDR1 LGHDT, CDR2 YNNKEL (reference sequence). This CDR3 has 13 residues. Unmatched junction bases numbered 4, after V lost 6 bases and J lost 4 bases. The CDR3 bases are TGTGCCAGCAGTCGCACAGGGGGCACTGAAGCTTTCTTT. Amino acid sequence: CASSRTGGTEAFF.

The V and J genes are TRBV4-1 and TRBJ1-1, with 7 bases aligning to TRBD1. From germline, CDR1 is MGHRA and CDR2 YSYEKL. J lost 0 bases, V lost 5 bases, and 6 bases had no gene match. The CDR3 has 15 amino acids. The CDR3 DNA sequence: TGCGCCAGCAGCACCCAGACAGGGTTGAACACTGAAGCTTTCTTT. The encoded protein is CASSTQTGLNTEAFF.

This chain links TRBV14 with TRBJ1-4; 7 nucleotides agree with TRBD1. The junction had 19 bases not matched to a gene; V was cut back by 4 bases and J by 5 bases. The CDR3 extends over 19 amino acids. Germline lookup yields CDR1 SGHDN and CDR2 FVKESK. The CDR3, as DNA: TGTGCCAGCAGCCTCACCCACCAGACAGGGTCGTGGGCAAATGAAAAACTGTTTTTT. Translating it yields CASSLTHQTGSWANEKLFF.

The chain is built from TRBV18 and TRBJ2-2, with D possibly being TRBD1 (6 bases). Trimming shortened V by 1 base and J by 0 bases, and 6 bases separated the two germline ends. Germline CDR1 KGHSH, CDR2 LQKENI. There are 15 residues in the CDR3. CDR3 sequence reads: CASSPQGANTGELFF. CDR3 nucleotides: TGTGCCAGCTCACCACAGGGGGCGAACACCGGGGAGCTGTTTTTT.

The chain recombines TRBV7-2 with TRBJ1-5; TRBD1 matches at 8 bases. The V segment lost 4 bases and the J segment 4 bases; nucleotides outside the gene matches: 12. Germline V gene sequence: CDR1 SGHTA, CDR2 FQGNSA. This CDR3 is built from 17 residues. The CDR3, as DNA: TGTGCCAGCAGCTCAGATGTGTGGGACAGGACTAATCAGCCCCAGCATTTT. Translated, it gives CASSSDVWDRTNQPQHF.

V is TRBV28 and J is TRBJ2-3, with 9 nucleotides matching TRBD2. From germline, CDR1 is MDHEN and CDR2 SYDVKM. This CDR3 is built from 15 residues. V gave up 2 bases and J gave up 1 base; unmatched junction bases: 1. The CDR3 region is CASSLAGGGTDTQYF. The CDR3 bases are TGTGCCAGCAGTTTAGCGGGAGGGGGCACAGATACGCAGTATTTT.

J is TRBJ1-2 and V is TRBV6-5; D perhaps matches TRBD1 (6 bases). CDR1 is MNHEY and CDR2 is SVGAGI in the germline V gene. CDR3 length: 14 residues. Trimming cost V 7 bases and J 2 bases, with 14 bases left between them. This CDR3 reads CASKTMGTNYGYTF. The DNA for the CDR3 is TGTGCCAGCAAAACAATGGGGACAAACTATGGCTACACCTTC.

The chain links TRBV5-4 to TRBJ1-5; 12 bases align to TRBD1. This CDR3 has 15 amino acids. Germline CDR1 and CDR2: SGHNT and YYREEE (reference sequence). With 3 bases clipped from V and 7 bases from J, the junction kept 5 bases outside the gene matches. In DNA, the CDR3 is TGTGCCAGCAGCTCCGGGACAGGGGGCGGACAGCCCCAGCATTTT. It codes for CASSSGTGGGQPQHF.